Sequencing of this TCR beta chain was carried out in a study of T-cell reconstitution after alpha-beta-depleted transplantation in children. Whole-study findings and limits: The origin of alpha-beta T cells about two months after transplant was reportedly several hundred expanded graft clones. A year post-transplant, T-cell counts and diversity derived mostly from newly produced T cells. Surviving recipient cells, namely T cells and thymic progenitors, were the source of high day-60 TCRbeta diversity in some patients.

Unique molecular identifiers featured in how the TCRbeta library was prepared. TCRdb called the PCR reads again in MiXCR, with one record for every CDR3 protein. The repertoire consists of tens of thousands of distinct CDR3 sequences, with 4% to 5% occurring once and the leading ten covering 18%. This clonotype has at least ten counts. Its antigen is not known. This CDR3 spans 18 amino acids. From germline, CDR1 is SNHLY and CDR2 FYNNEI. The trim removed 8 bases at V and 10 bases at J, leaving 18 bases unmatched. The chain links TRBV2 to TRBJ2-3; 16 bases are a match to TRBD2. Sequenced here: PBMCs, mostly from graft donor cells, sampled 180 days after TCRalphabeta/CD19-depleted stem cell transplant. The receptor's source is a boy younger than two who had a stem cell transplant for acute myeloid leukemia, so the T cells may come from the graft donor. CDR3 sequence: CASSGTSGGARRRVSQYF. In DNA form, the CDR3 reads TGTGCCAGCTCTGGGACTAGCGGGGGGGCCCGCCGGCGGGTGTCGCAGTATTTT. Together with reference TRBV2 and TRBJ2-3, the CDR3 gives the full variable domain: EPEVTQTPSHQVTQMGQEVILRCVPISNHLYFYWYRQILGQKVEFLVSFYNNEISEKSEIFDDQFSVERPDGSNFTLKIRSTKLEDSAMYFCASSGTSGGARRRVSQYFGPGTRLTVL.